The 2 T cell receptor beta chains listed next were all sequenced from one sample in a study of cytomegalovirus exposure and HLA in healthy donors. Primers included in the PCR were 60 Vbeta and 13 Jbeta primers. Sequenced by immunoSEQ multiplex PCR; TCRdb stores in-frame clones only, minus some. Counted here are approximately 90,000 clones, 77% occurring once; the ten biggest clones make up 3% to 4.5%. The specimen sequenced was PBMCs. The receptors originated from a man aged 25-40 years in good health and CMV-seronegative.

This clone was seen once. CDR3 residues: CASSLRGHDNTEAFF. CDR3 DNA: TGTGCCAGCTCCCTCCGGGGACACGATAACACTGAAGCTTTCTTT. The chain has TRBV6-1 and TRBJ1-1, with D perhaps matching TRBD1 (6 bases). The length of the CDR3 is 15 residues. V was cut by 8 bases and J by 2 bases, with 18 bases left in between. Germline V CDR1 and CDR2: MNHNS, SASEGT.

This clone was observed a few times. The chain is built from TRBV2 and TRBJ1-4, with D maybe TRBD1 (6 bases). The CDR3 spans 13 residues. Germline V gives CDR1 SNHLY, CDR2 FYNNEI. V lost 5 bases and J 14 bases, leaving 18 bases between the germline ends. The CDR3 here is CASSRQDGTRLFF. CDR3 DNA sequence: TGTGCCAGCAGTAGACAGGACGGCACGAGGCTGTTTTTT.